This TCR beta chain was sequenced in a study of blood T cell repertoires in COVID-19. Study overall: Collection of acute and convalescent COVID-19 samples took place in the United States, Italy and Spain. From T cells, B-cell-depleted T cells, or PBMCs came the material, which was cDNA or gDNA.

Germline CDR1 KGHSH, CDR2 LQKENI. The CDR3 is 15 amino acids. Germline trimming cut 6 bases from V and 9 bases from J; bases unmatched to any gene: 11. The authors' processing: Scientists estimated how many nucleated cells there were by amplifying reference gene primers. The repertoire was sequenced with immunoSEQ multiplex PCR; TCRdb's copy has only in-frame clones and lacks some. D and trimming were read from the DNA, whereas the V and J calls and clone size are those reported in that table. This table holds roughly 230,000 clones, 65% to 90% found once. This clone has more than one count but fewer than ten.

This chain links TRBV18 with TRBJ2-6; TRBD1 matches 7 bases. This TCR derives from a woman between 45 and 60 years old with acute or convalescent COVID-19. Input material: peripheral blood. The CDR3 DNA reads TGTGCCAGCTCGCCCGAAGACAGGGTTGTCAACGTCCTGACTTTC. This codes for CASSPEDRVVNVLTF.